This T cell receptor beta chain was found in a study of blood T cells in healthy people across ages. A second PCR, run for about 7 to 11 cycles, used a sample-barcoded 5' primer plus a J-beta primer mix. TCRdb itself ran the 5' RACE reads through MiXCR, one entry per CDR3 protein. This table has roughly 700,000 distinct CDR3 sequences, 25% appearing once. Between the trimmed V and J ends, which lost 3 bases and 1 base, there was a span of 12 bases. The CDR3 length is 15 residues. Germline CDR1 is LGHNT and CDR2 is FRNRAP. This sample also belongs to another study, concerning T cells of mothers and their children.

The TCR was taken from a boy aged 5-17 years in good health. Sequenced sample: blood. This chain joins TRBV12-5 and TRBJ2-5; D uncertain. CDR3: CASGFQGLGQETQYF. DNA for the CDR3: TGTGCTAGTGGTTTCCAAGGGTTGGGCCAAGAGACCCAGTACTTC.